The 25 T cell receptor beta chains in this list originate from one sample, sequenced in a study of shared clonotypes between healthy human individuals (TCRdb year 2020). Libraries were prepared through the immunoSEQ multiplex PCR assay. The source is immuneACCESS, and TCRdb retained only in-frame sequences with V and J called. Part of the clones is not carried over; for the studies checked, unresolved V genes explain less than half of this, and the remainder is unexplained. Counted in this sample were over a million clones; around 82% of them appeared once. 0.5% to 0.65% of the sample is in the top ten clones. Sequencing was done on a sample of memory CD4+ T cells from PBMCs. The cell subset or site label, read with the paper, signifies: CD45RA-negative fraction. Receptor source: a man in his late teens or twenties in good health. Some clones in this sample may be carry-over from other donors' samples.

The chain links TRBV5-1 to TRBJ2-7, with unresolved D. With 0 bases removed from V and 6 bases from J, the gap between germline ends came to 10 bases. CDR3 length equals 13 residues. Germline V gene data show CDR1 as SGHRS and CDR2 as YFSETQ. In nucleotides, the CDR3 is TGCGCCAGCAGCTTGGTGTCTACCGTCGAGCAGTACTTC. This translates into CASSLVSTVEQYF.

The genes are TRBV7-2 and TRBJ1-1; 8 bases align to TRBD1. V lost 3 bases to trimming and J lost 1 base; unmatched junction nucleotides: 4. Germline V gene lookup returns CDR1 SGHTA and CDR2 FQGNSA. The length of the CDR3 is 15 residues. CDR3 protein: CASSFQGAANTEAFF. CDR3 in DNA: TGTGCCAGCAGCTTCCAGGGGGCAGCGAACACTGAAGCTTTCTTT.

This clone was recorded a few times. V and J are TRBV5-6 and TRBJ2-7, with 16 bases aligning to TRBD2. V gave up 4 bases and J gave up 7 bases; unmatched junction bases: 5. The CDR3 covers 15 residues. Germline CDR1 SGHDT, CDR2 YYEEEE. The CDR3 DNA sequence: TGTGCCAGCAGCCCGGGACTAGCGGGAGGGCGGGAGCAGTACTTC. This translates into CASSPGLAGGREQYF.

The chain couples TRBV5-1 to TRBJ1-1, with D possibly matching TRBD1 (5 bases). The germline CDR1 and CDR2 sequences are SGHRS and YFSETQ. The CDR3 is 13 residues long. V gave up 4 bases and J gave up 0 bases, with 7 bases separating them. For the CDR3, the DNA is TGCGCCAGCAGCCCGGGACTGAACACTGAAGCTTTCTTT. Protein product: CASSPGLNTEAFF.

The chain has TRBV28 and TRBJ2-7, with D uncertain. The germline V gene encodes CDR1 MDHEN and CDR2 SYDVKM. V was cut by 4 bases and J by 2 bases, with 15 bases left in between. The CDR3 has 15 amino acids. The CDR3 protein is CASSSLLLGTYEQYF. CDR3 nucleotides: TGTGCCAGCAGTTCCCTCCTTCTGGGGACCTACGAGCAGTACTTC.

The chain joins TRBV28 to TRBJ2-6; D ambiguous. CDR1 MDHEN and CDR2 SYDVKM come from the germline V gene. The CDR3 loop spans 14 amino acids. The V gene lost 10 bases and the J gene lost 4 bases, with 14 bases spanning the gap. The CDR3 DNA is TGTGCCACCTTCACGACCTCCGGGGCCAACGTCCTGACTTTC. Its translation: CATFTTSGANVLTF.

This chain links TRBV28 with TRBJ2-1; D is possibly TRBD2 (6 bases). The CDR3 extends over 12 amino acids. The germline CDR1 and CDR2 sequences are MDHEN and SYDVKM. Between the trimmed V and J ends, which lost 7 bases and 12 bases, there was a span of 16 bases. The CDR3 DNA follows: TGTGCCAGCACCCGATTCCCCGGGGGGCAGTTCTTC. Amino acid sequence: CASTRFPGGQFF.

The genes are TRBV28 and TRBJ1-3, with no clear D. Looked up from germline, CDR1 is MDHEN and CDR2 is SYDVKM. V was cut by 8 bases and J by 4 bases, with 12 bases left in between. The CDR3 consists of 13 residues. CDR3 in DNA: TGTGCCAGCCGCCGGGCGGGAGGAAACACCATATATTTT. Translated: CASRRAGGNTIYF.

The chain joins TRBV28 to TRBJ2-7; 9 bases map to TRBD2. This CDR3 region has 18 residues. With V trimmed by 5 bases and J by 7 bases, 21 bases remained unmatched. CDR1 MDHEN and CDR2 SYDVKM come from the germline V gene. The CDR3 region has the DNA TGTGCCAGCAGTCCCCCGTGGGGTTATATAGCGGGAGATAGGGAGCAGTACTTC. Translation gives CASSPPWGYIAGDREQYF.

At least ten counts were recorded for this clone. The V and J genes are TRBV28 and TRBJ1-5; weak D call: TRBD1 (6 bases). CDR3 length: 12 residues. Germline-derived CDR1 and CDR2 are MDHEN and SYDVKM. Between the trimmed V and J ends, which lost 6 bases and 5 bases, there was a span of 8 bases. The CDR3 here is CASRTGHQPQHF. CDR3 nucleotide sequence: TGTGCCAGCAGGACAGGTCATCAGCCCCAGCATTTT.

The chain combines TRBV15 with TRBJ1-5; 10 bases line up with TRBD1. V dropped 4 bases and J dropped 11; count of bases not matched to a gene: 11. The V gene's germline CDR1 is LNHNV and CDR2 YYDKDF (reference sequence). CDR3 length: 15 amino acids. The CDR3 DNA is TGTGCCACCAGCAAAGACAGGGGGCTCGGTGGAGCCCAGCATTTT. The encoded protein is CATSKDRGLGGAQHF.

This sequence joins TRBV28 and TRBJ2-1; 7 positions agree with TRBD2. Germline CDR1 is MDHEN and CDR2 is SYDVKM. This CDR3 is built from 16 residues. J lost 4 bases, V lost 3 bases, and 9 bases had no gene match. The CDR3 DNA is TGTGCCAGCAGTTTTAACGCAGCGGGGTTTTACAATGAGCAGTTCTTC. This encodes CASSFNAAGFYNEQFF.

This chain joins TRBV11-2 and TRBJ1-3; possible D gene TRBD1, 6 bases. Trimming shortened V by 4 bases and J by 2 bases, and 9 bases separated the two germline ends. The length of the CDR3 is 14 residues. CDR1 is SGHAT and CDR2 is FQNNGV in the germline V gene. The CDR3 sequence is CASSSDSPGNTIYF. Written as DNA, the CDR3 is TGTGCCAGCAGCTCGGACAGTCCTGGAAACACCATATATTTT.

The V gene is TRBV10-3, the J gene TRBJ2-7, with 7 bases identical to TRBD2. The J segment lost 7 bases and the V segment lost 4 bases, leaving 1 base of the junction unmatched. The CDR3 spans 11 residues. The germline CDR1 and CDR2 sequences are ENHRY and SYGVKD. The CDR3 here is CAISGGGEQYF. DNA of the CDR3: TGTGCCATCAGTGGGGGGGGAGAGCAGTACTTC.

The rearrangement joins TRBV5-1 to TRBJ2-3, with D possibly TRBD2 on 5 matching bases. CDR1 and CDR2 (germline): SGHRS, YFSETQ. The CDR3 runs 15 residues. V lost 1 base to trimming and J lost 2 bases, with 11 bases between them. Here the CDR3 reads CASSLTRGATDTQYF. The CDR3 DNA reads TGCGCCAGCAGCTTGACCCGGGGTGCCACAGATACGCAGTATTTT.

The V and J genes are TRBV5-5 and TRBJ2-5; 9 bases are a match to TRBD1. Germline loops: CDR1 SGHKS, CDR2 YYEKEE (reference sequence). Trimming removed 1 base from V and 4 bases from J; junction bases left unmatched: 5. The CDR3 contains 15 residues. CDR3 residues: CASSLMGQGAETQYF. For the CDR3, the DNA is TGTGCCAGCAGCTTGATGGGACAGGGAGCAGAGACCCAGTACTTC.

The chain uses TRBV28 and TRBJ2-7; 7 bases align to TRBD2. The CDR3 is 15 amino acids. Germline assignment: CDR1 MDHEN and CDR2 SYDVKM. The J segment lost 5 bases and the V segment lost 6 bases, leaving 13 bases of the junction unmatched. As DNA, the CDR3 is TGTGCCAGCAGACCATCCATTGGGGGGGTCAACGAGCAGTACTTC. It translates to CASRPSIGGVNEQYF.

The chain recombines TRBV6-1 with TRBJ1-1, with a possible D match to TRBD1 (5 bases). The CDR3 contains 13 residues. CDR1 is MNHNS, CDR2 SASEGT, per germline. The V gene lost 8 bases and the J gene lost 3 bases, with 13 bases spanning the gap. DNA of the CDR3: TGTGCCAGCGGGGGGTCGGTATACACTGAAGCTTTCTTT. This sequence encodes CASGGSVYTEAFF.

This chain links TRBV6-6 with TRBJ1-2; D is undetermined. The CDR3 has 15 amino acids. Germline-derived CDR1 and CDR2 are MNHNY and SVGAGI (reference sequence). Trimming stripped 0 bases from V and 3 bases from J, with 11 bases between. The CDR3 nucleotides are TGTGCCAGCAGTTACTCGACACACGCGTACTATGGCTACACCTTC. Translating it yields CASSYSTHAYYGYTF.

The V call is TRBV9, the J call TRBJ2-2; 12 nucleotides agree with TRBD2. CDR1 and CDR2 from the germline V gene are SGDLS and YYNGEE. The CDR3 has 15 amino acids. V shed 2 bases, J shed 9 bases, and the junction held 5 bases outside the gene matches. The CDR3: CASSVASGRGWELFF. CDR3 DNA sequence: TGTGCCAGCAGCGTGGCTAGCGGGAGGGGCTGGGAGCTGTTTTTT.

This chain joins TRBV28 and TRBJ1-2; D ambiguous. The length of the CDR3 is 15 residues. Trimming pared 3 bases from V and 6 bases from J, leaving 17 bases between. The germline CDR1 and CDR2 sequences are MDHEN and SYDVKM. CDR3 region: CASSFVPTLRDGYTF. Written as DNA, the CDR3 is TGTGCCAGCAGTTTCGTACCCACCCTGAGGGATGGCTACACCTTC.

This rearrangement joins TRBV5-4 to TRBJ2-2, with TRBD1 matching over 7 bases. Germline trimming cut 4 bases from V and 4 bases from J; bases unmatched to any gene: 10. CDR3 length: 16 amino acids. CDR1 SGHNT and CDR2 YYREEE come from the germline V gene (reference sequence). In DNA form, the CDR3 reads TGTGCCAGCAGCCCTCTTCCGGGACAGATCACCGGGGAGCTGTTTTTT. Translated: CASSPLPGQITGELFF.

The chain joins TRBV4-1 to TRBJ2-3; 8 bases match TRBD2. The CDR3 is made up of 17 amino acids. V trimming: 4 bases; J trimming: 1 base; junction bases outside the gene matches: 10. Germline CDR1 MGHRA, CDR2 YSYEKL. In DNA, the CDR3 is TGCGCCAGCAGCCCGAGTAACGGGGGGGCACGCACAGATACGCAGTATTTT. This translates into CASSPSNGGARTDTQYF.

For this clone: Mismatch with germline at one junction end may stem from a read error. The chain is built from TRBV7-2 and TRBJ2-1; D possibly corresponds to TRBD2 (5 bases). Germline V gene sequence: CDR1 SGHTA, CDR2 FQGNSA. The CDR3 contains 15 residues. CDR3 amino acids: CASSLAGTGNKEQFF. The CDR3 DNA is TGTGCCAGCAGCTTAGCTGGCACCGGGAACAAAGAGCAGTTCTTC. Full variable domain (missing parts from reference TRBV7-2 and TRBJ2-1): GAGVSQSPSNKVTEKGKDVELRCDPISGHTALYWYRQSLGQGLEFLIYFQGNSAPDKSGLPSDRFSAERTGGSVSTLTIQRTQQEDSAVYLCASSLAGTGNKEQFFGPGTRLTVL.

The V and J genes are TRBV4-2 and TRBJ2-1; 7 nucleotides match TRBD1. In germline, CDR1 is LGHNA, CDR2 YNFKEQ. Unmatched junction bases numbered 10, after V lost 3 bases and J lost 8 bases. The CDR3 is made up of 15 amino acids. CDR3 loop: CASSHHRGQGDEQFF. DNA for the CDR3: TGTGCCAGCAGCCACCACAGGGGACAAGGGGATGAGCAGTTCTTC.